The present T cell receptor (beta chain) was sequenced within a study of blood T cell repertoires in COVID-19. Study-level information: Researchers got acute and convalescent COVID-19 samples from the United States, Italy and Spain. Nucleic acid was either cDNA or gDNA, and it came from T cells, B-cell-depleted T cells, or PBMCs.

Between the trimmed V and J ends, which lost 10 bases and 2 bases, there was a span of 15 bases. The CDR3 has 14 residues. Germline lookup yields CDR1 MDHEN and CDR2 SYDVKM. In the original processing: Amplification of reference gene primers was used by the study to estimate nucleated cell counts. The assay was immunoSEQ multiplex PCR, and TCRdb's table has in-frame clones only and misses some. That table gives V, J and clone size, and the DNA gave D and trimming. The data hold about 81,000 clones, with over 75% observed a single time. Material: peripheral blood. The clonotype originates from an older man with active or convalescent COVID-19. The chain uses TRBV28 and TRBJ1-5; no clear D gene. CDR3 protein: CATLDPRGNQPQHF. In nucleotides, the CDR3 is TGTGCCACCCTAGATCCTAGAGGCAATCAGCCCCAGCATTTT.